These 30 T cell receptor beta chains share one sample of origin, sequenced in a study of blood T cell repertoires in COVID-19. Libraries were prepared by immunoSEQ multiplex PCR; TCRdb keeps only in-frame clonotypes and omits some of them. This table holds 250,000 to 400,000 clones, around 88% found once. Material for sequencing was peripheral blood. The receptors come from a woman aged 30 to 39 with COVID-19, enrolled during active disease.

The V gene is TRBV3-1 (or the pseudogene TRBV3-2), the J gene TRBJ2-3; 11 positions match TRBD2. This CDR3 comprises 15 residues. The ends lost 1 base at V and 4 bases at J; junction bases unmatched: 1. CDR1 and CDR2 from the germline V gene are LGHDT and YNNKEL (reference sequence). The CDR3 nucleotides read TGTGCCAGCAGCCAAGGACTAGCGGGGCCAGATACGCAGTATTTT. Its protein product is CASSQGLAGPDTQYF.

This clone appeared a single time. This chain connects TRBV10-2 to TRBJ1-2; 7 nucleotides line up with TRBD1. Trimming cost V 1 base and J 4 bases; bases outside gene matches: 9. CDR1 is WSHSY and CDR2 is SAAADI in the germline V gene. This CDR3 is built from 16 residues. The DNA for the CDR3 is TGCGCCAGCAGTGAGTATGGGACAGCACCTTTCTATGGCTACACCTTC. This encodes CASSEYGTAPFYGYTF.

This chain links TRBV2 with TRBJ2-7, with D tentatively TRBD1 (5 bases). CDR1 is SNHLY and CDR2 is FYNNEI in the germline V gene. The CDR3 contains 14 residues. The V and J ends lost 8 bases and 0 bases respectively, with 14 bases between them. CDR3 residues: CASLRGRSSYEQYF. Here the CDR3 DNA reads TGTGCCAGCCTAAGGGGCAGGAGCTCCTACGAGCAGTACTTC.

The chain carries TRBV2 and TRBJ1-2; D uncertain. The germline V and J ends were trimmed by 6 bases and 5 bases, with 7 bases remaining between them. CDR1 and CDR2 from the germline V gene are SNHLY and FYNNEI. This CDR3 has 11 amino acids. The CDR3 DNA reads TGTGCCAGCAGCCGAGAGTATGGCTACACCTTC. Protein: CASSREYGYTF. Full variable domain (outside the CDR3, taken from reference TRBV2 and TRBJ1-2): EPEVTQTPSHQVTQMGQEVILRCVPISNHLYFYWYRQILGQKVEFLVSFYNNEISEKSEIFDDQFSVERPDGSNFTLKIRSTKLEDSAMYFCASSREYGYTFGSGTRLTVV.

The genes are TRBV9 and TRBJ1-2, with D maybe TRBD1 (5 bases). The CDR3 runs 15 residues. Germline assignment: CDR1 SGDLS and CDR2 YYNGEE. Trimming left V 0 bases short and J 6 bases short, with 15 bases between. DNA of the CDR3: TGTGCCAGCAGCGTAGACCCTGGGGCAACAGATGGCTACACCTTC. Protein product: CASSVDPGATDGYTF.

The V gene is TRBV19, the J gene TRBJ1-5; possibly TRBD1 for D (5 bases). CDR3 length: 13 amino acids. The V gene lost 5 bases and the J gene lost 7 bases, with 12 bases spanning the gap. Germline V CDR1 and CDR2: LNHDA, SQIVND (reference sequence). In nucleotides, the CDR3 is TGTGCCAGTAGTCCCGATGGGGGGCAGCCCCAGCATTTT. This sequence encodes CASSPDGGQPQHF.

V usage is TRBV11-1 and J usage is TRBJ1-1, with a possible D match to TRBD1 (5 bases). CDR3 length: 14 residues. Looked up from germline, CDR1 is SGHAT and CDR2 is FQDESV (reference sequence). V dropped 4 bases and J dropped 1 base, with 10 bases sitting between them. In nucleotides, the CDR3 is TGTGCCAGCAGCTCGGGACTTACGAACACTGAAGCTTTCTTT. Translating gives CASSSGLTNTEAFF.

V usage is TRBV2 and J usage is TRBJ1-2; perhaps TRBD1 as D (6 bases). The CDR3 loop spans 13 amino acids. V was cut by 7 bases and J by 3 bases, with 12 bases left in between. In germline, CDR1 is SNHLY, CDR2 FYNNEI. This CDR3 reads CASKVRQDYGYTF. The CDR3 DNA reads TGTGCCAGCAAGGTCCGACAGGACTATGGCTACACCTTC.

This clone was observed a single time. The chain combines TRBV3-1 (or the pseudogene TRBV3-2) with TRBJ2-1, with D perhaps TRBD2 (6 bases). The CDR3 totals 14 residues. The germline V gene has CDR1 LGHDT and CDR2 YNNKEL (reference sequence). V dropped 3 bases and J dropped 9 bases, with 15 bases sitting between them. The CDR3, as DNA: TGTGCCAGCAGCCAGGATAGGGTCGGGGGTGAGCAGTTCTTC. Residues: CASSQDRVGGEQFF.

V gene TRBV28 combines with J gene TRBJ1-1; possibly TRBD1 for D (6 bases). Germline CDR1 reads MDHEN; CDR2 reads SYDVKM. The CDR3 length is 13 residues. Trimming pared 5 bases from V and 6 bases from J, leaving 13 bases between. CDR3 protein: CASSATGYAEAFF. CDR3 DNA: TGTGCCAGCAGTGCTACAGGGTACGCTGAAGCTTTCTTT.

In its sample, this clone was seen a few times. The CDR3 sequence: CASPTEASYEQYV. The CDR3 nucleotides read TGTGCCAGCCCCACAGAAGCCTCCTACGAGCAGTACGTC. This sequence joins TRBV12-1 and TRBJ2-7; the tabulated D call, TRBD1, remains unverified against the DNA. TRBV12-1 is a pseudogene. The CDR3 totals 13 residues.

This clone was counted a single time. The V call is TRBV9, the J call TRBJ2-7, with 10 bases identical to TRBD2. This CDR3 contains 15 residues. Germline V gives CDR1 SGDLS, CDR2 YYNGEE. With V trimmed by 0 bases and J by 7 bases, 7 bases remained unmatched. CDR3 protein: CASSVVLAGVCEQYV. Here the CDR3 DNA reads TGTGCCAGCAGCGTAGTGCTAGCGGGGGTATGTGAGCAGTACGTC.

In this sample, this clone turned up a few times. Written as DNA, the CDR3 is TGTGCCAGCAGCTTCGGGTCTCGAACCTACGAGCAGTACTTC. Its protein is CASSFGSRTYEQYF. The V and J genes are TRBV5-6 and TRBJ2-7; D unresolved. The germline V and J ends were trimmed by 2 bases and 2 bases, with 11 bases remaining between them. Germline V gene data show CDR1 as SGHDT and CDR2 as YYEEEE. This CDR3 contains 14 residues.

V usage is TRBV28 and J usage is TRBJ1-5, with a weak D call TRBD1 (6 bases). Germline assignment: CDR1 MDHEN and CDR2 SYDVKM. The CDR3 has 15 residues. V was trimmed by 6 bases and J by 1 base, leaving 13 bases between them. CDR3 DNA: TGTGCCAGCAGCGAACTTCAGGGGAGCAATCAGCCCCAGCATTTT. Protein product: CASSELQGSNQPQHF.

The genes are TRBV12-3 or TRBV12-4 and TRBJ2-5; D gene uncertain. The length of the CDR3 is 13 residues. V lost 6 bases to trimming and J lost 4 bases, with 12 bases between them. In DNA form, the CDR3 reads TGTGCCAGCAGATATAATGAGAGAGAGACCCAGTACTTC. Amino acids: CASRYNERETQYF.

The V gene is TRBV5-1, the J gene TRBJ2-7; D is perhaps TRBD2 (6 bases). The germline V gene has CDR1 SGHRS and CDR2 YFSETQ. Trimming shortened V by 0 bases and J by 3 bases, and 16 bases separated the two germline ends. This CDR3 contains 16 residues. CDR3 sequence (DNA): TGCGCCAGCAGCTTGGGGGCGGGGCTGGGAAACTACGAGCAGTACTTC. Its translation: CASSLGAGLGNYEQYF.

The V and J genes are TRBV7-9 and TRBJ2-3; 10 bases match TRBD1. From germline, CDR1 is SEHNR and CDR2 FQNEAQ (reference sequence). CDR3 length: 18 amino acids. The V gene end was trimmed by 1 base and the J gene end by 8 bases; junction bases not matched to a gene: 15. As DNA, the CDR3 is TGTGCCAGCAGCTTAGAAATAAAGCCGGGACAGGGGAGGGGTACGCAGTATTTT. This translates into CASSLEIKPGQGRGTQYF. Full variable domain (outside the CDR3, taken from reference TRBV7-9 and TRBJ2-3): DTGVSQNPRHKITKRGQNVTFRCDPISEHNRLYWYRQTLGQGPEFLTYFQNEAQLEKSRLLSDRFSAERPKGSFSTLEIQRTEQGDSAMYLCASSLEIKPGQGRGTQYFGPGTRLTVL.

As DNA, the CDR3 is TGTGCCAGCAGTTCCCAGGGAAACGGAAACACCATATATTTT. Its protein product is CASSSQGNGNTIYF. The gene calls are TRBV27 and TRBJ1-3; tentative D call: TRBD1 (5 bases). CDR1 MNHEY and CDR2 SMNVEV come from the germline V gene (reference sequence). The CDR3 has 14 residues. Deletions cut 4 bases from V and 4 bases from J, with 11 bases between.

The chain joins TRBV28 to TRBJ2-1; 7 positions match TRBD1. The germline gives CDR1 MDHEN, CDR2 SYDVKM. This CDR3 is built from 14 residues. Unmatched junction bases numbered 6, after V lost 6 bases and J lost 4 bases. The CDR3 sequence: CASRTGTAYNEQFF. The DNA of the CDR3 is TGTGCCAGCAGAACCGGGACAGCATACAATGAGCAGTTCTTC.

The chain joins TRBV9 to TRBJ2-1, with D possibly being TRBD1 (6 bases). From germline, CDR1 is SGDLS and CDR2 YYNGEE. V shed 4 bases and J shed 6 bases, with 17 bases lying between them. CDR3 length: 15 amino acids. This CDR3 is CASSPTGMWVNEQFF. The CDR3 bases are TGTGCCAGCAGCCCTACAGGGATGTGGGTCAATGAGCAGTTCTTC.

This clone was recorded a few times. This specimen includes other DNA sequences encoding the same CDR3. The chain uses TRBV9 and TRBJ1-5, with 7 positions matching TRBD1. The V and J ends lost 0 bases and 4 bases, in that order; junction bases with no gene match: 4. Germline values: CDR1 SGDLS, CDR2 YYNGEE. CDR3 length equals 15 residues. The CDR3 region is CASSVGPGGNQPQHF. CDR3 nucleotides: TGTGCCAGCAGCGTAGGGCCAGGGGGGAATCAGCCCCAGCATTTT.

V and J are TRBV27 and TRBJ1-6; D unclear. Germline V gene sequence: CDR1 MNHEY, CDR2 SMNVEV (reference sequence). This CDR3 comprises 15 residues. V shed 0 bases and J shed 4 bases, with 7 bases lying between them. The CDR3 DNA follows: TGTGCCAGCAGTTTATCTGGGCAGTATAATTCACCCCTCCACTTT. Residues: CASSLSGQYNSPLHF.

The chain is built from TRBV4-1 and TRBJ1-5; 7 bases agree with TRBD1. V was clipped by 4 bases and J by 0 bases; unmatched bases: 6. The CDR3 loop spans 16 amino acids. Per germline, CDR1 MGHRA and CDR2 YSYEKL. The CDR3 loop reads CASSRRQGDSNQPQHF. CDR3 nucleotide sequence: TGCGCCAGCAGCCGCAGGCAGGGGGATAGCAATCAGCCCCAGCATTTT.

CDR3 sequence reads: CASSPSTGGLETQYF. CDR3 nucleotides: TGTGCCAGCAGCCCATCGACAGGGGGCTTAGAGACCCAGTACTTC. The chain joins TRBV11-2 to TRBJ2-5, with 10 bases fitting TRBD1. Germline CDR1 SGHAT, CDR2 FQNNGV. The CDR3 spans 15 residues. The junction had 7 bases not matched to a gene; V was cut back by 5 bases and J by 4 bases.

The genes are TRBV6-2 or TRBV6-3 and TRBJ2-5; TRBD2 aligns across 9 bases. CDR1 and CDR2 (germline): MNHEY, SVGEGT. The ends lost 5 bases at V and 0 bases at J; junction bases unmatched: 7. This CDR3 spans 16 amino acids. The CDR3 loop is CASSPGLAPYQETQYF. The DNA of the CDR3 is TGTGCCAGCAGTCCGGGACTAGCCCCGTACCAAGAGACCCAGTACTTC.

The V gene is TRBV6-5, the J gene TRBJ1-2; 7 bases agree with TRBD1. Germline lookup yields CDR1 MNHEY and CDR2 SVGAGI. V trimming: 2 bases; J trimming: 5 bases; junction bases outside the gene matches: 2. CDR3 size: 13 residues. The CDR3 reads CASSYPQGYGYTF. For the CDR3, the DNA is TGTGCCAGCAGTTACCCACAGGGGTATGGCTACACCTTC.

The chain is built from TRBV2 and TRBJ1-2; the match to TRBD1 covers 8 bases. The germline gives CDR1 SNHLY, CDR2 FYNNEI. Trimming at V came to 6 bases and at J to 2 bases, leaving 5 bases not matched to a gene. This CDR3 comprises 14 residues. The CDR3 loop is CASRGDRYNYGYTF. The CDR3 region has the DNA TGTGCCAGCAGGGGGGACAGGTACAACTATGGCTACACCTTC.

As DNA, the CDR3 is TGTGCCAGCAGCGGCGGGACAGGGGGATATGGAGAGCAGTACTTC. This translates into CASSGGTGGYGEQYF. V usage is TRBV5-4 and J usage is TRBJ2-7, with TRBD1 identical over 11 bases. The V gene's germline CDR1 is SGHNT and CDR2 YYREEE (reference sequence). V was pared by 4 bases and J by 7 bases, with 10 bases of the junction left unmatched. The CDR3 contains 15 residues.

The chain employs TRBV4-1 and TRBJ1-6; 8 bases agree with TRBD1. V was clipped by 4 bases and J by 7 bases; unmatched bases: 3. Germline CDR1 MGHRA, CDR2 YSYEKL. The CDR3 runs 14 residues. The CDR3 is CASSLGTGNSPLHF. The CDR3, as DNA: TGCGCCAGCAGCCTAGGGACAGGCAATTCACCCCTCCACTTT.

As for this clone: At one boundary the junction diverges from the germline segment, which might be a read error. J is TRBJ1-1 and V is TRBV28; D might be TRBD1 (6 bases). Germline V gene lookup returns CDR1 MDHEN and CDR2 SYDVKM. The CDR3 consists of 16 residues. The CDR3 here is CASSFRTPRGTWSPGF. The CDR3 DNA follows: TGTGCCAGCAGTTTCCGAACCCCCAGGGGAACATGGAGTCCGGGGTTT.